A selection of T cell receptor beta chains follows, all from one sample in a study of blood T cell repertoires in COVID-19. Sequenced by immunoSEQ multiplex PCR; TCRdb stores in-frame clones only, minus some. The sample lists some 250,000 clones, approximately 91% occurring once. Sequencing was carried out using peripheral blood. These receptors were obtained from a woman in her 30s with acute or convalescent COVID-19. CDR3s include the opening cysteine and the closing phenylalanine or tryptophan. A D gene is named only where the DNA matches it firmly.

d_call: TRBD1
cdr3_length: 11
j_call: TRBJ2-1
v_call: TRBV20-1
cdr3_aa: CSADRGREQFF

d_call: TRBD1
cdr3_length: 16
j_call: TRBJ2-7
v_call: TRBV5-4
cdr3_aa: CASSFPGQDILPEQYF

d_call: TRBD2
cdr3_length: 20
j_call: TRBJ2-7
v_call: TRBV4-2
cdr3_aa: CASSQEEPTSGSPHLYEQYF

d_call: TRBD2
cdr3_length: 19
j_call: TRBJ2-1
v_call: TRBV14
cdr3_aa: CASSQAWTSGTGYYNEQFF

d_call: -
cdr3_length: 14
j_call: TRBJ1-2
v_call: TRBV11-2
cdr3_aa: CASSLSPGNYGYTF

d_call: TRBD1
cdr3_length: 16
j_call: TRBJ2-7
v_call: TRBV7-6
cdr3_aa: CASSPKTGIYTYEQYF

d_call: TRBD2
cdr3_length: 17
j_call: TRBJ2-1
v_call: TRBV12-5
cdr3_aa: CASGLVPPLAGGGEQFF

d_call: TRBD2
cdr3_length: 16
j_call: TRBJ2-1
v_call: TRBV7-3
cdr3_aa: CASSLTGTSVQNEQFF

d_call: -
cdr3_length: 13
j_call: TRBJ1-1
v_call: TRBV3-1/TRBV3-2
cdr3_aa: CASGTKPNTEAFF

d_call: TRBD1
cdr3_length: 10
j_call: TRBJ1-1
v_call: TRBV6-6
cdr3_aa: CATGQLEAFF

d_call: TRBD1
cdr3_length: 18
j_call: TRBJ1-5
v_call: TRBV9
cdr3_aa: CASSATGTGAFKVEPQHF

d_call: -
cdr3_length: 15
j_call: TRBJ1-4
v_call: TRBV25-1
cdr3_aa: CASSEYSPAYEKLFF

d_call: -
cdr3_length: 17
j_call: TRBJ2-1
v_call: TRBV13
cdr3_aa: CASSLWLAGYSYNEQFF

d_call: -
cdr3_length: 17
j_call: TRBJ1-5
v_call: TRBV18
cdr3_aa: CASSRYGGGQGNQPQHF

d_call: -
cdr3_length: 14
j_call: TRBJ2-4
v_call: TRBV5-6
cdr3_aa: CASSFYDRKNIQYF

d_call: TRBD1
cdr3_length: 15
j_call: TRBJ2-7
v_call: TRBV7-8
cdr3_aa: CASSRDGTASYEQYF

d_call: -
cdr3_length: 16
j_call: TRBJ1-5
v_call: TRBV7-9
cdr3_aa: CASSLAGSGRNQPQHF

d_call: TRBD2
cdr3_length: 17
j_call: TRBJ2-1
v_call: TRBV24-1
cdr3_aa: CATSDLGGLAGYNEQFF

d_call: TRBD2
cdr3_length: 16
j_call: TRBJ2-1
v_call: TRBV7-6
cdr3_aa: CASSSSSGLGNNEQFF

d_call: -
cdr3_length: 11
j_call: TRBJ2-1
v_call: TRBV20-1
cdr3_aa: CSGREHHEQFF

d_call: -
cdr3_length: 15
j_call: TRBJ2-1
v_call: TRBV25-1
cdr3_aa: CASSKSTSSYNEQFF

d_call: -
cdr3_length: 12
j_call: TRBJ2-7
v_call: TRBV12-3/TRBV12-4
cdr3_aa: CASSPGFREQYF

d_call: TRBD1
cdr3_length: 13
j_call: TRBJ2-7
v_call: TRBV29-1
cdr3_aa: CSGGTGIQYEQYF

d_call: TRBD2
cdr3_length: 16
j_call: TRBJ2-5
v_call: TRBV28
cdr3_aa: CASSSIDPGGRETQYF

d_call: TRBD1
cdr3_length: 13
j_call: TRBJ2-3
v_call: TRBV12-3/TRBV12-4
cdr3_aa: CASRQGSTDTQYF

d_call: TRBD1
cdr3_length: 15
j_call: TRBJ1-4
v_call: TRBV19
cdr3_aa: CASSKGPGQGDSVFF

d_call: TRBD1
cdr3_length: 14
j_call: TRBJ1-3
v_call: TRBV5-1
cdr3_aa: CASSFRGQGNTIYF

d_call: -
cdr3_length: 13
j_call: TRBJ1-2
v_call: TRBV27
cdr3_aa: CASSPGVNYGYTF

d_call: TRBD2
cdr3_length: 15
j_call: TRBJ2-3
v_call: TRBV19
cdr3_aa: CASTRKTSGTDTQYF

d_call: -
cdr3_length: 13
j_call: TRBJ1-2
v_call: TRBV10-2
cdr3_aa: CASRETANYGYTF

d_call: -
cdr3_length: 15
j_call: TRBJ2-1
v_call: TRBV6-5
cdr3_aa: CASSYLSGGVDEQFF

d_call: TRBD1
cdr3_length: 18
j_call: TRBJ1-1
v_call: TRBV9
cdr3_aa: CASSVLTGGALMNTEAFF

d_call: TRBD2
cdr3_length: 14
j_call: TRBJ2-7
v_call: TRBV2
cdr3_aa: CASRRLAGVLEQYF

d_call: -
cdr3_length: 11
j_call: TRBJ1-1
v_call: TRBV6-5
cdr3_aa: CASKITGLAFF

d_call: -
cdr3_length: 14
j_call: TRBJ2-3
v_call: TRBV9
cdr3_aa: CASSVAVSTDTQYF

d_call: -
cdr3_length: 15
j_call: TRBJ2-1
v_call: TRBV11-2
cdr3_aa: CASSGRLVGMREQFF

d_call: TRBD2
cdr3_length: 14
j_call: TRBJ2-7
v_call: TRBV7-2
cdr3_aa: CASSLAGGAYEQYF

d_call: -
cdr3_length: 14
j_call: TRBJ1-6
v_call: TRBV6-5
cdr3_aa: CASSRQGLNSPLHF

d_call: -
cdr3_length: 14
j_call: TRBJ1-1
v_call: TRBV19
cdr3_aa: CASSVKGDRAEAFF

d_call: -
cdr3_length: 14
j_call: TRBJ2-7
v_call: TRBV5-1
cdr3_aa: CASAILTGTYEQYF

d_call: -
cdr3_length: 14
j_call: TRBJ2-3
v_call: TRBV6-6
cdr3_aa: CASSYSEGSDTQYF

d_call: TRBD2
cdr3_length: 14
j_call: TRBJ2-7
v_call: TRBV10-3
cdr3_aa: CAITPGLAGYEQYF